Below, 31 T cell receptor beta chains from the same sample are listed, as sequenced in a study of molecular identifiers for immune sequencing clone quantification. MiXCR, applied by TCRdb to the PCR reads, yields one record per CDR3 protein. In the table there are about 640,000 distinct CDR3 sequences, just under 20% of which are singletons. The specimen was naive CD8+ T cells from blood, with Jurkat cell RNA spiked in. Indicated subset: FACS-sorted CD8+CD4-CCR7+CD45RA+ naive T cells. The receptors originated from a human donor in good health. Some libraries in this study had Jurkat cell RNA spiked in.

This clonotype showed up just once. This chain links TRBV29-1 with TRBJ2-3; 7 bases are a match to TRBD1. Germline values: CDR1 SQVTM, CDR2 ANQGSEA. The J segment lost 2 bases and the V segment lost 5 bases, leaving 4 bases of the junction unmatched. The CDR3 has 13 amino acids. The CDR3 sequence: CSVRDSLTDTQYF. CDR3 bases: TGCAGCGTTCGGGACAGCCTCACAGATACGCAGTATTTT.

This clonotype showed up many times. The chain carries TRBV20-1 and TRBJ2-6, with D perhaps assigned TRBD1 or TRBD2 (5 bases each). The CDR3 is made up of 16 amino acids. The V gene lost 3 bases and the J gene lost 0 bases, with 12 bases spanning the gap. Germline V gives CDR1 DFQATT, CDR2 SNEGSKA (reference sequence). The CDR3 DNA follows: TGCAGTGCTAGGGGGGACGGCCGCTCTGGGGCCAACGTCCTGACTTTC. Encoded protein: CSARGDGRSGANVLTF.

This clonotype was observed a single time. This may be a read error: a much more frequent sequence differs by one nucleotide. The chain links TRBV10-3 to TRBJ2-7; 13 bases fit TRBD2. Germline V gene sequence: CDR1 ENHRY, CDR2 SYGVKD. This CDR3 spans 17 amino acids. V lost 3 bases and J lost 5; bases outside the gene matches: 10. The CDR3 DNA sequence: TGTGCCATCAGTGACTGGACTAGCGGGGGTCGGACCCACGAGCAGTACTTC. This codes for CAISDWTSGGRTHEQYF.

This clonotype was seen once. This could be a read error, since a much larger clone is one nucleotide away. Here the CDR3 omits its conserved ending phenylalanine or tryptophan, so a read error is the likely source. The gene calls are TRBV7-2 and TRBJ2-3, with 7 bases that match TRBD1. The germline V gene has CDR1 SGHTA and CDR2 FQGNSA. V shed 3 bases and J 2 bases; nucleotides not matched to a gene: 8. The CDR3 spans 16 residues. This chain's CDR3 is CASSFADRVPTDTQYL. The CDR3 region has the DNA TGTGCCAGCAGCTTTGCCGACAGGGTCCCCACAGATACGCAGTATTTG.

Concerning this clonotype itself: This may stem from a read error, because a much larger clone lies one nucleotide away. The rearrangement links TRBV12-3 or TRBV12-4 to TRBJ2-2, with D possibly matching TRBD1 (6 bases). The CDR3 is made up of 12 amino acids. V lost 10 bases and J 9 bases, leaving 15 bases between the germline ends. The CDR3 DNA reads TGTGCCACCTCACAGGGAACCAGGGAGCTGTTTTTT. As protein: CATSQGTRELFF.

Worth noting for this clonotype: A single base separates this from a much larger clone, so it may be a read error. The chain carries TRBV27 and TRBJ1-2, with D hard to call. Germline V gene sequence: CDR1 MNHEY, CDR2 SMNVEV (reference sequence). CDR3 length: 17 amino acids. This CDR3 reads CASSLYPATISNYGYAF. The CDR3 region has the DNA TGTGCCAGCAGTTTATACCCCGCCACGATATCTAACTATGGCTACGCCTTC.

In this sample, this clonotype turned up many times. The J gene is TRBJ1-1, the V gene TRBV6-1; D is possibly TRBD1 (5 bases). This CDR3 has 18 residues. CDR1 is MNHNS and CDR2 is SASEGT in the germline V gene. V lost 0 bases, J lost 0 bases, and 17 bases lay in between. The CDR3 here is CASSEALSPGQLNTEAFF. In nucleotides, the CDR3 is TGTGCCAGCAGTGAAGCTTTGTCACCGGGGCAGTTGAACACTGAAGCTTTCTTT.

At least ten counts were recorded for this clonotype. The chain carries TRBV20-1 and TRBJ2-1; D is possibly TRBD2 (6 bases). Germline CDR1 reads DFQATT; CDR2 reads SNEGSKA (reference sequence). This CDR3 comprises 15 residues. Trimming left V 0 bases short and J 10 bases short, with 19 bases between. This chain's CDR3 is CSARDHGSGAGEQFF. CDR3 sequence (DNA): TGCAGTGCTAGAGATCACGGGTCAGGCGCGGGAGAGCAGTTCTTC.

This clonotype was counted many times. The chain links TRBV20-1 to TRBJ2-5; D not certain. Germline lookup yields CDR1 DFQATT and CDR2 SNEGSKA (reference sequence). This CDR3 has 13 amino acids. Between the trimmed V and J ends, which lost 7 bases and 1 base, there was a span of 13 bases. For the CDR3, the DNA is TGCAGTGGGTTCCCAGAGTCCCAAGAGACCCAGTACTTC. Its protein is CSGFPESQETQYF.

The chain has TRBV3-1 and TRBJ1-1, with D unresolved. V lost 4 bases, J lost 4 bases, and 22 bases lay in between. Per the germline V gene, CDR1 is LGHDT and CDR2 is YNNKEL (reference sequence). The CDR3 extends over 17 amino acids. For the CDR3, the DNA is TGTGCCAGCAGCCCAGCGGACGGAGTAAGTTTGACCACTGAAGCTTTCTTT. Translated, it gives CASSPADGVSLTTEAFF.

The genes are TRBV7-2 and TRBJ2-3; 16 nucleotides line up with TRBD2. The CDR3 loop spans 20 amino acids. Germline-derived CDR1 and CDR2 are SGHTA and FQGNSA. The V segment lost 3 bases and the J segment 4 bases; nucleotides outside the gene matches: 13. Here the CDR3 DNA reads TGTGCCAGCAGCTTGCCCTTAAGGGGACTAGCGGGGGGGCCTGCAGATACGCAGTATTTT. It yields the protein CASSLPLRGLAGGPADTQYF.

This clonotype was detected ten times or more. The V gene is TRBV5-4, the J gene TRBJ2-6; 7 nucleotides match TRBD2. The CDR3 is 18 amino acids. Trimming cost V 1 base and J 0 bases; bases outside gene matches: 7. Germline V gene data show CDR1 as SGHNT and CDR2 as YYREEE (reference sequence). The DNA of the CDR3 is TGTGCCAGCAGCTTGTGGGACTACCCTGACTCTGGGGCCAACGTCCTGACTTTC. As protein: CASSLWDYPDSGANVLTF.

This clonotype was counted at least ten times. V is TRBV5-1 and J is TRBJ1-1; 9 bases match TRBD1. The V segment lost 5 bases and the J segment 0 bases; nucleotides outside the gene matches: 5. Germline CDR1 is SGHRS and CDR2 is YFSETQ. The CDR3 sequence is 15 residues long. This CDR3 is CASRADRGVNTEAFF. The CDR3 DNA reads TGCGCCAGCAGAGCAGACAGGGGGGTGAACACTGAAGCTTTCTTT.

This clonotype was counted at least ten times. V is TRBV6-2 or TRBV6-3 and J is TRBJ1-1, with D perhaps TRBD1 (5 bases). Germline loops: CDR1 MNHEY, CDR2 SVGEGT. V lost 8 bases and J 1 base, leaving 14 bases between the germline ends. This CDR3 spans 14 amino acids. The CDR3 nucleotides read TGTGCCAGCGCTCATGGGACCCAGAACACTGAAGCTTTCTTT. Its translation is CASAHGTQNTEAFF.

At least ten counts were recorded for this clonotype. This chain joins TRBV2 and TRBJ1-2; 10 nucleotides match TRBD1. This CDR3 region has 16 residues. The V gene's germline CDR1 is SNHLY and CDR2 FYNNEI. CDR3 DNA sequence: TGTGCGAGCCCCCCGAAGGGGGACAGGGGTCTATATGGCTACACCTTC. Amino acid sequence: CASPPKGDRGLYGYTF. The full variable domain, rest sourced from reference TRBV2 and TRBJ1-2, is EPEVTQTPSHQVTQMGQEVILRCVPISNHLYFYWYRQILGQKVEFLVSFYNNEISEKSEIFDDQFSVERPDGSNFTLKIRSTKLEDSAMYFCASPPKGDRGLYGYTFGSGTRLTVV.

As to this clonotype: A much larger clone lies one base from this, so it may be a read error. This rearrangement joins TRBV20-1 to TRBJ1-4, with a tentative D call TRBD1 (6 bases). V was cut by 1 base and J by 7 bases, with 22 bases left in between. CDR3 length equals 17 residues. From germline, CDR1 is DFQATT and CDR2 SNEGSKA (reference sequence). The CDR3 DNA sequence: TGCAGTGCTAGAGGGCCCCTTGAGAGGACAGCCGGTGAAAAACTGTTTTTT. This translates into CSARGPLERTAGEKLFF.

This clonotype was seen many times. This chain links TRBV7-2 with TRBJ1-1; perhaps TRBD1 as D (5 bases). Trimming stripped 7 bases from V and 3 bases from J, with 12 bases between. The length of the CDR3 is 13 residues. The germline CDR1 and CDR2 sequences are SGHTA and FQGNSA. The CDR3 here is CASKPGFHTEAFF. CDR3 sequence (DNA): TGTGCCAGCAAGCCAGGGTTTCACACTGAAGCTTTCTTT.

This clonotype was seen ten or more times. The chain employs TRBV12-3 or TRBV12-4 and TRBJ1-1; no reliable D call. V lost 1 base, J lost 0 bases, and 9 bases lay in between. The CDR3 contains 15 residues. The DNA for the CDR3 is TGTGCCAGCAGTTTAGAGGCCGTCATGAACACTGAAGCTTTCTTT. Its translation: CASSLEAVMNTEAFF.

This clonotype was seen many times. The rearrangement uses TRBV20-1 and TRBJ2-5; D remains unclear. This CDR3 spans 13 amino acids. Germline V gene sequence: CDR1 DFQATT, CDR2 SNEGSKA (reference sequence). V was pared by 3 bases and J by 4 bases, with 12 bases between. The CDR3 protein is CSASPLLSETQYF. As DNA, the CDR3 is TGCAGTGCTAGTCCTCTTCTCTCAGAGACCCAGTACTTC.

With regard to this clonotype: Because the CDR3 is missing its conserved closing phenylalanine or tryptophan, this is likely a read error. The chain uses TRBV7-6 and TRBJ1-1; D is undetermined. CDR1 and CDR2 from the germline V gene are SGHVS and FNYEAQ. This CDR3 contains 13 residues. Trimming took 3 bases from V and 1 from J, leaving 6 bases between them. The CDR3 DNA follows: TGTGCCAGCAGCTTTGAAGGGAACACTGAAGCTTTCCTT. This gives the protein CASSFEGNTEAFL.

This clonotype was detected many times. The V and J genes are TRBV7-2 and TRBJ2-7; D is ambiguous. V was pared by 8 bases and J by 5 bases, with 16 bases between. There are 13 residues in the CDR3. In germline, CDR1 is SGHTA, CDR2 FQGNSA. This CDR3 is CASRQDRIDEQYF. CDR3 nucleotide sequence: TGTGCCAGCCGCCAGGACCGGATCGACGAGCAGTACTTC.

This clonotype was detected ten times or more. The chain recombines TRBV7-2 with TRBJ2-1; a possible D gene is TRBD1 (6 bases). The CDR3 covers 12 residues. Germline values: CDR1 SGHTA, CDR2 FQGNSA. Trimming shortened V by 3 bases and J by 6 bases, and 6 bases separated the two germline ends. The CDR3 spells CASSFRGNEQFF. CDR3 coding DNA: TGTGCCAGCAGCTTCAGGGGCAATGAGCAGTTCTTC.

In this sample, this clonotype turned up many times. V usage is TRBV7-9 and J usage is TRBJ2-7, with 7 bases matching TRBD2. This CDR3 contains 14 residues. The trim removed 2 bases at V and 2 bases at J, leaving 3 bases unmatched. Germline CDR1 SEHNR, CDR2 FQNEAQ (reference sequence). This chain's CDR3 is CASSLTGGAYEQYF. The CDR3 nucleotides read TGTGCCAGCAGCTTAACGGGAGGTGCCTACGAGCAGTACTTC.

With regard to this clonotype: A much larger clonotype is one base distant, so this may be a read error. CDR3 sequence: CATSSDRVKAFF. The CDR3 DNA is TGTGCCACCAGCAGTGATAGGGTAAAAGCTTTCTTT. This chain uses TRBV15 with TRBJ1-1; no clear D. This CDR3 region has 12 residues. Trimming shortened V by 3 bases and J by 9 bases, and 11 bases separated the two germline ends. Germline V gene data show CDR1 as LNHNV and CDR2 as YYDKDF (reference sequence).

In the case of this clonotype: This may come from a read error, since a much larger clone is one base off. V is TRBV12-5 and J is TRBJ1-3, with D tentatively TRBD1 (5 bases). The CDR3 is made up of 18 amino acids. Germline V CDR1 and CDR2: LGHNT, FRNRAP. The DNA for the CDR3 is TGTGCTAGTGGTTTGGTACCCCCATCGGGGCTCGGGGGAAGCACCATATATTTT. It codes for CASGLVPPSGLGGSTIYF.

This clonotype was seen repeatedly, ten times or more. This chain joins TRBV5-4 and TRBJ2-7; D gene uncertain. Deletions cut 0 bases from V and 6 bases from J, with 16 bases between. CDR3 length: 15 residues. CDR1 is SGHNT, CDR2 YYREEE, per germline (reference sequence). The CDR3 protein is CASSLGAGPPGEQYF. CDR3 DNA: TGTGCCAGCAGCTTGGGTGCTGGACCTCCTGGCGAGCAGTACTTC. Full variable domain (missing parts from reference TRBV5-4 and TRBJ2-7): ETGVTQSPTHLIKTRGQQVTLRCSSQSGHNTVSWYQQALGQGPQFIFQYYREEENGRGNFPPRFSGLQFPNYSSELNVNALELDDSALYLCASSLGAGPPGEQYFGPGTRLTVT.

This clonotype was counted ten times or more. The chain couples TRBV4-1 to TRBJ1-5; no clear D. Trimming took 3 bases from V and 1 from J, leaving 10 bases between them. The CDR3 covers 15 residues. Germline-derived CDR1 and CDR2 are MGHRA and YSYEKL. CDR3 region: CASSHPDGSNQPQHF. CDR3 nucleotide sequence: TGCGCCAGCAGCCATCCGGACGGCAGCAATCAGCCCCAGCATTTT.

A note on this clonotype: A much bigger clone sits one base away, suggesting this may be a read error. Since the CDR3 does not end with the conserved phenylalanine or tryptophan, this likely comes from a read error. The J gene is TRBJ1-5, the V gene TRBV7-9; possible D gene TRBD1, 6 bases. From germline, CDR1 is SEHNR and CDR2 FQNEAQ (reference sequence). V was clipped by 5 bases and J by 0 bases, with 11 bases between them. This CDR3 spans 15 amino acids. The CDR3 region is CASSISGASNQPQHV. The CDR3 DNA sequence: TGTGCCAGCAGCATCTCAGGGGCTAGCAATCAGCCCCAGCATGTT.

This clonotype has just a few counts. This chain joins TRBV6-2 or TRBV6-3 and TRBJ2-3; possible D gene TRBD2, 5 bases. The CDR3 loop spans 14 amino acids. With 5 bases removed from V and 4 bases from J, the gap between germline ends came to 13 bases. Germline CDR1 MNHEY, CDR2 SVGEGT. CDR3 amino acids: CASSPLGSADTQYF. The CDR3 coding sequence is TGTGCCAGCAGTCCGTTAGGGAGCGCAGATACGCAGTATTTT.

Remarks on this clonotype: A read error may be the cause here, since a much bigger clone is one base away. Since the CDR3 does not end with the conserved phenylalanine or tryptophan, this likely comes from a read error. The V and J genes are TRBV13 and TRBJ1-1; unclear D gene. Germline assignment: CDR1 PRHDT and CDR2 FYEKMQ (reference sequence). V shed 0 bases and J shed 9 bases, with 11 bases lying between them. The length of the CDR3 is 13 residues. The DNA for the CDR3 is TGTGCCAGCAGCTTAGGGAGGACGGGAAAAGCTTTCCTT. Its protein is CASSLGRTGKAFL.

This clonotype was observed a handful of times. The J gene is TRBJ2-1, the V gene TRBV4-3; 9 bases fit TRBD2. CDR1 is LGHNA, CDR2 YSLEER, per germline. The ends lost 0 bases at V and 7 bases at J; junction bases unmatched: 10. The CDR3 consists of 17 residues. The CDR3 region has the DNA TGCGCCAGCAGCCAAGATCTAACGGGACTAGCCAAAAATGAGCAGTTCTTC. Its protein product is CASSQDLTGLAKNEQFF.